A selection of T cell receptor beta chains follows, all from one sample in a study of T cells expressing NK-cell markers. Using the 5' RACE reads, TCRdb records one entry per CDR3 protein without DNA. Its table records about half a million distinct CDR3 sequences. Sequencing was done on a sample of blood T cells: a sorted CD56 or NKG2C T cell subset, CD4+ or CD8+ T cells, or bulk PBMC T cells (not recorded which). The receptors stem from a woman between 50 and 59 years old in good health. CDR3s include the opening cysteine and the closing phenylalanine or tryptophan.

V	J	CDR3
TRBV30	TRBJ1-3	CAWSPTSSGNTIYF
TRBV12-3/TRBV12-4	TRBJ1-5	CASSLVGLPHF
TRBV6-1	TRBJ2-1	CASSEALVIGGGEQFF
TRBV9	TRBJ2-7	CASSVGSMGYEQYF
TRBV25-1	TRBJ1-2	CASSPWGGLFYGYTF
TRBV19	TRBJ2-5	CASSTGTSGTWETQYF
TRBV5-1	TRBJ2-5	CASSLPTEGTQYF
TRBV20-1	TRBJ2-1	CSATGLAFPGEQFF
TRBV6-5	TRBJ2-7	CASSRARTGYSYEQYF
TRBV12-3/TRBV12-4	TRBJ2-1	CASRAGLAVPNEQFF
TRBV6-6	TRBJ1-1	CASSYPGTGKDEAFF
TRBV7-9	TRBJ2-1	CASSLLWVHNEQFF
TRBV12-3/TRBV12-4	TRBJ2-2	CASRLTSGRSGELFF
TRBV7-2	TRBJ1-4	CASSLYPTGDEKLFF
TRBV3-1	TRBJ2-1	CASSPFVPGSSYNEQFF
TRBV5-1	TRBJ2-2	CASRPSGTPKNTGELFF
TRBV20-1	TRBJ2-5	CSARDIWGTPQETQYF
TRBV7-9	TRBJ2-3	CASSLASVGLAGDTQYF
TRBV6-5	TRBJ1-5	CASSYSKGQPQHF
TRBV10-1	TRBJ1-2	CASSESSHPYGYTF
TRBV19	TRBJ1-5	CASTKGVGYQPQHF
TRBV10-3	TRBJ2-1	CAISESFGGYNEQFF
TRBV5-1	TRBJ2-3	CASSLAGPDTQYF
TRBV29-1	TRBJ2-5	CSGAKGQETQYF
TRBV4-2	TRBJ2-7	CASSQDRFSGETYEQYF
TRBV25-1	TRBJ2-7	CASSVTSGSYEQYF
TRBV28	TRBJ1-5	CASTSGVQPQHF
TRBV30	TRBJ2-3	CAWSEASGRLTDTQYF
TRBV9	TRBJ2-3	CASSGPPTQPDTQYF
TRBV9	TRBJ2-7	CASSAELAREQYF
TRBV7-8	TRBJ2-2	CASKDSNTGELFF
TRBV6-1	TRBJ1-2	CASLVPLRTNYGYTF
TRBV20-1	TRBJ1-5	CSARGGREYSNQPQHF
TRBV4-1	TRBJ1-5	CASSPSGGRQPQHF
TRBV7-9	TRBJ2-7	CASSLVAFGTGFYEQYF
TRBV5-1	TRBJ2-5	CASSSWTSAETQYF
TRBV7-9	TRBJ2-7	CASSPNPDSYEQYF
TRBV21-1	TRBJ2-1	CASGRSSTRGQTIYNEQFF